These 19 T cell receptor beta chains came from one sample sequenced in a study of T cells in Graves' hyperthyroidism and ophthalmopathy. Amplified TCR beta CDR3 regions derived from RNA transcripts. First-round RT-PCR with HTBI primers amplified the TCR CDR3 region. TCRdb passed the multiplex PCR reads through MiXCR, listing each CDR3 protein once. The repertoire holds some 440,000 distinct CDR3 sequences, with around a sixth as singletons. Material for sequencing was blood. Receptors originate from a woman aged 18-29 years with Graves' hyperthyroidism.

The table lists this clonotype with a count of one. This may arise from a read error, as a much more abundant clone is one base away. The CDR3 is CASRGRSYGQYF. The CDR3 DNA reads as TGTGCCAGTCGGGGGAGATCCTACGGGCAGTACTTC. The genes are TRBV6-1 and TRBJ2-7; tentative D call: TRBD2 (6 bases). Germline V gives CDR1 MNHNS, CDR2 SASEGT. This CDR3 contains 12 residues.

This clonotype was detected many times. The V call is TRBV7-6, the J call TRBJ2-1, with 8 bases matching TRBD2. The CDR3 runs to 15 residues. The germline gives CDR1 SGHVS, CDR2 FNYEAQ. V lost 1 base and J lost 9; bases outside the gene matches: 8. The DNA for the CDR3 is TGTGCCAGCAGCTTAGAGAGCGGGAGCGGGGGTGAGCAGTTCTTC. Its protein product is CASSLESGSGGEQFF.

The CDR3 DNA is TGTGCCACCTCCCGGGACAGGGGATACAATGAGCAGTTCTTC. It translates to CATSRDRGYNEQFF. The genes are TRBV2 and TRBJ2-1; 10 bases are shared with TRBD1. Losses at the gene ends were 10 bases for V and 4 bases for J; bases not matched to a gene: 7. This CDR3 region has 14 residues. Per the germline V gene, CDR1 is SNHLY and CDR2 is FYNNEI.

The chain is built from TRBV20-1 and TRBJ2-1; 9 bases line up with TRBD2. The ends lost 0 bases at V and 0 bases at J; junction bases unmatched: 12. This CDR3 is 19 amino acids long. Germline assignment: CDR1 DFQATT and CDR2 SNEGSKA (reference sequence). The CDR3 spells CSARDGGGLAFSSYNEQFF. The DNA for the CDR3 is TGCAGTGCTAGAGATGGGGGGGGACTAGCATTCAGCTCCTACAATGAGCAGTTCTTC.

At least ten counts were recorded for this clonotype. The chain combines TRBV10-3 with TRBJ2-5; D is perhaps TRBD1 (6 bases). This CDR3 is built from 16 residues. From germline, CDR1 is ENHRY and CDR2 SYGVKD. Trimming left V 2 bases short and J 3 bases short, with 16 bases between. DNA for the CDR3: TGTGCCATCAGTGAGCGAAAGGGACATAGGGAAGAGACCCAGTACTTC. It translates to CAISERKGHREETQYF.

This clonotype appeared many times. This chain joins TRBV5-1 and TRBJ1-2, with unresolved D. V was clipped by 0 bases and J by 4 bases, with 13 bases between them. The CDR3 has 15 residues. Per germline, CDR1 SGHRS and CDR2 YFSETQ. In nucleotides, the CDR3 is TGCGCCAGCAGCTTGGCCGTTGCGGATTCCTATGGCTACACCTTC. Protein: CASSLAVADSYGYTF.

This clonotype was detected many times. The V call is TRBV27, the J call TRBJ2-1, with 10 bases identical to TRBD1. CDR1 is MNHEY and CDR2 is SMNVEV in the germline V gene (reference sequence). The length of the CDR3 is 15 residues. V lost 4 bases to trimming and J lost 1 base; unmatched junction nucleotides: 1. DNA of the CDR3: TGTGCCAGCAGTTCGGACAGGGGGTCCTACAATGAGCAGTTCTTC. It yields the protein CASSSDRGSYNEQFF.

The V call is TRBV24-1, the J call TRBJ1-5, with D perhaps TRBD1 (5 bases). Trimming took 4 bases from V and 0 from J, leaving 9 bases between them. The germline gives CDR1 KGHDR, CDR2 SFDVKD. The CDR3 runs to 15 residues. The CDR3 sequence: CATSDRAASNQPQHF. In nucleotides, the CDR3 is TGTGCCACCAGTGACAGGGCGGCTAGCAATCAGCCCCAGCATTTT.

This clonotype was seen more than once but under ten times. Here the CDR3 DNA reads TGTGCCAGCTTGAGCCCCCCGAACACCGGGGAGCTGTTTTTT. Amino acids: CASLSPPNTGELFF. This rearrangement joins TRBV6-1 to TRBJ2-2; D unclear. The V gene lost 8 bases and the J gene lost 0 bases, with 10 bases spanning the gap. CDR1 MNHNS and CDR2 SASEGT come from the germline V gene. This CDR3 spans 14 amino acids.

The rearrangement joins TRBV20-1 to TRBJ2-1; TRBD2 aligns across 7 bases. J lost 0 bases, V lost 0 bases, and 8 bases had no gene match. Germline assignment: CDR1 DFQATT and CDR2 SNEGSKA (reference sequence). The CDR3 is 17 residues long. CDR3 sequence (DNA): TGCAGTGCTAGAGATCGTCGAGCGGGGAGCTCCTACAATGAGCAGTTCTTC. Residues: CSARDRRAGSSYNEQFF.

The sample holds many counts of this clonotype. The chain employs TRBV28 and TRBJ2-1, with D possibly being TRBD1 or TRBD2 (5 bases each). The CDR3 has 12 residues. Trimming removed 3 bases at V and 10 bases at J, with 10 bases between. Germline V gene sequence: CDR1 MDHEN, CDR2 SYDVKM. CDR3 sequence: CASSLGRVEQFF. The CDR3 DNA reads as TGTGCCAGCAGTTTGGGGCGGGTCGAGCAGTTCTTC. The entire variable domain, with the rest obtained from reference TRBV28 and TRBJ2-1, is as follows: DVKVTQSSRYLVKRTGEKVFLECVQDMDHENMFWYRQDPGLGLRLIYFSYDVKMKEKGDIPEGYSVSREKKERFSLILESASTNQTSMYLCASSLGRVEQFFGPGTRLTVL.

This clonotype was seen repeatedly, ten times or more. The rearrangement joins TRBV7-2 to TRBJ2-1; D is undetermined. CDR3 length: 13 residues. V was shortened by 5 bases and J by 4 bases, with 9 bases between the two germline ends. Germline CDR1 reads SGHTA; CDR2 reads FQGNSA. The CDR3 sequence: CASSPAIYNEQFF. As DNA, the CDR3 is TGTGCCAGCAGCCCAGCTATTTACAATGAGCAGTTCTTC.

The chain recombines TRBV20-1 with TRBJ1-6; D is unresolved. CDR1 is DFQATT and CDR2 is SNEGSKA in the germline V gene (reference sequence). Trimming removed 0 bases from V and 10 bases from J, with 10 bases in between. This CDR3 spans 13 amino acids. As DNA, the CDR3 is TGCAGTGCTAGAGAGGCCACGGGATCACCCCTCCACTTT. Its protein product is CSAREATGSPLHF.

This clonotype was found many times. CDR3 coding DNA: TGTGCCAGCAGTGACTCAAATGGTCCCGGGGAGCTGTTTTTT. Its translation: CASSDSNGPGELFF. This chain joins TRBV6-4 and TRBJ2-2; D gene uncertain. This CDR3 is 14 amino acids long. The germline V gene encodes CDR1 MRHNA and CDR2 SNTAGT. Trimming removed 0 bases at V and 6 bases at J, with 8 bases between.

This clonotype was recorded a few times. This chain uses TRBV10-3 with TRBJ2-4; 9 bases match TRBD1. The V and J ends lost 0 bases and 12 bases, in that order; junction bases with no gene match: 6. Per the germline V gene, CDR1 is ENHRY and CDR2 is SYGVKD. The CDR3 is 14 amino acids. CDR3 coding DNA: TGTGCCATCAGTGAGTCTGGGACAGGGAAAACTCAGTACTTC. Translation gives CAISESGTGKTQYF.

This clonotype has a count of ten or more. The chain links TRBV6-1 to TRBJ2-2; TRBD1 or TRBD2 may be the D gene (5 bases each). This CDR3 spans 15 amino acids. Germline V CDR1 and CDR2: MNHNS, SASEGT. Trimming took 3 bases from V and 7 from J, leaving 15 bases between them. The CDR3 reads CASSDPSGTIGELFF. DNA of the CDR3: TGTGCCAGCAGTGACCCCTCGGGGACGATCGGGGAGCTGTTTTTT.

Ten or more counts support this clonotype. The CDR3 loop is CASSVEADSNTEAFF. In DNA, the CDR3 is TGTGCCAGCAGCGTAGAGGCAGATTCGAACACTGAAGCTTTCTTT. V usage is TRBV9 and J usage is TRBJ1-1; no clear D gene. V was shortened by 0 bases and J by 1 base, with 10 bases between the two germline ends. The CDR3 loop spans 15 amino acids. In germline, CDR1 is SGDLS, CDR2 YYNGEE. Complete variable domain (other parts from reference TRBV9 and TRBJ1-1): DSGVTQTPKHLITATGQRVTLRCSPRSGDLSVYWYQQSLDQGLQFLIQYYNGEERAKGNILERFSAQQFPDLHSELNLSSLELGDSALYFCASSVEADSNTEAFFGQGTRLTVV.

The J gene is TRBJ2-1, the V gene TRBV7-8; D might be TRBD1 (5 bases). Trimming shortened V by 5 bases and J by 12 bases, and 14 bases separated the two germline ends. Germline CDR1 reads SGHVS; CDR2 reads FQNEAQ. The CDR3 is 12 amino acids. The CDR3 sequence is CASSPTGTGQFF. The DNA for the CDR3 is TGTGCCAGCAGCCCTACAGGAACGGGGCAGTTCTTC.

This clonotype was recorded many times. This chain links TRBV20-1 with TRBJ2-1, with 12 nucleotides matching TRBD2. The CDR3 has 14 residues. Germline loops: CDR1 DFQATT, CDR2 SNEGSKA (reference sequence). The trim removed 3 bases at V and 7 bases at J, leaving 4 bases unmatched. The CDR3: CSARLAGGRNEQFF. The CDR3, as DNA: TGCAGTGCTAGGCTAGCGGGGGGGCGAAATGAGCAGTTCTTC.